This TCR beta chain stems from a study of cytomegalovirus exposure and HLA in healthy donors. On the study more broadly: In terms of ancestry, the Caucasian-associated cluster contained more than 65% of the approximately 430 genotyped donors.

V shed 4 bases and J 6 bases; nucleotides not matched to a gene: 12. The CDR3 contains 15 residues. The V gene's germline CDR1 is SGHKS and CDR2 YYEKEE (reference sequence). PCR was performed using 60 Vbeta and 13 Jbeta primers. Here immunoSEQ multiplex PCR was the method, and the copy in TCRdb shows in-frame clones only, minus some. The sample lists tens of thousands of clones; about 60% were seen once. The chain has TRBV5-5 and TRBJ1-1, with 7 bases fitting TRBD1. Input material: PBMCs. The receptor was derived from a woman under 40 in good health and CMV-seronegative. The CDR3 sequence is CASSPVGQAPPEAFF. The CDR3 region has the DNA TGTGCCAGCAGCCCCGTCGGACAGGCCCCGCCTGAAGCTTTCTTT.